The 24 T cell receptor beta chains in this list originate from one sample, sequenced in a study of T cells in Graves' hyperthyroidism and ophthalmopathy. TCR beta CDR3 region amplification was performed from RNA transcripts. HTBI primers were used for first-round RT-PCR of the TCR CDR3. TCRdb reprocessed the multiplex PCR reads with MiXCR, giving one entry per CDR3 protein. The sample has approximately 330,000 distinct CDR3 sequences, around 13% seen once. Input material: blood. The receptors here all came from a woman in her thirties or forties with Graves' ophthalmopathy.

This clonotype has at least ten counts. The chain couples TRBV2 to TRBJ1-2; D is uncertain. Germline V gene sequence: CDR1 SNHLY, CDR2 FYNNEI. V lost 10 bases and J 4 bases, leaving 13 bases between the germline ends. This CDR3 spans 12 amino acids. In nucleotides, the CDR3 is TGTGCCACCTCGTATACAGCCTATGGCTACACCTTC. Encoded protein: CATSYTAYGYTF.

Written as DNA, the CDR3 is TGTGCCAGGTCAGGGGACAGGCGGTCTTACGAGCAGTACTTC. It yields the protein CARSGDRRSYEQYF. The chain has TRBV19 and TRBJ2-7; 8 bases line up with TRBD1. CDR1 is LNHDA, CDR2 SQIVND, per germline (reference sequence). V was pared by 9 bases and J by 4 bases, with 11 bases of the junction left unmatched. The length of the CDR3 is 14 residues.

Note on this clonotype: This may stem from a read error, because a much larger clone lies one nucleotide away. CDR3 in DNA: TGTGCCAGCAGTGGTTCGCAGAGCGATCAGCCCCAGCATTTT. This encodes CASSGSQSDQPQHF. The chain combines TRBV2 with TRBJ1-5, with unresolved D. In germline, CDR1 is SNHLY, CDR2 FYNNEI. V lost 4 bases and J 5 bases, leaving 12 bases between the germline ends. The CDR3 has 14 amino acids.

The chain couples TRBV7-8 to TRBJ2-2; D is unresolved. This CDR3 region has 15 residues. Trimming removed 3 bases at V and 6 bases at J, with 14 bases between. The germline CDR1 and CDR2 sequences are SGHVS and FQNEAQ. This CDR3 reads CASSLGSFNAGELFF. CDR3 in DNA: TGTGCCAGCAGCTTGGGAAGTTTTAACGCCGGGGAGCTGTTTTTT.

This clonotype was seen at least ten times. The chain carries TRBV28 and TRBJ1-5, with 8 positions matching TRBD1. After removal of 3 bases from V and 4 bases from J, the junction contained 5 bases not matched to a gene. This CDR3 is built from 15 residues. CDR1 is MDHEN, CDR2 SYDVKM, per germline. CDR3 sequence: CASSFLTGENQPQHF. CDR3 sequence (DNA): TGTGCCAGCAGTTTTTTGACAGGGGAAAATCAGCCCCAGCATTTT.

This clonotype was seen at least ten times. This rearrangement joins TRBV20-1 to TRBJ1-2; maybe TRBD1 (5 bases). V was pared by 0 bases and J by 2 bases, with 22 bases between. CDR3 length: 18 amino acids. CDR1 and CDR2 (germline): DFQATT, SNEGSKA (reference sequence). CDR3 residues: CSARDIKAKGGENYGYTF. The CDR3 DNA reads as TGCAGTGCTAGAGATATCAAGGCGAAGGGAGGGGAAAACTATGGCTACACCTTC.

This clonotype turned up a few times. The rearrangement links TRBV5-1 to TRBJ2-1; 8 bases match TRBD1. The trim removed 5 bases at V and 9 bases at J, leaving 10 bases unmatched. CDR3 length equals 14 residues. The germline V gene has CDR1 SGHRS and CDR2 YFSETQ. The CDR3 loop reads CASRDRGSGGEQFF. CDR3 bases: TGCGCCAGCAGAGACAGGGGTTCGGGTGGTGAGCAGTTCTTC.

The sample holds a few counts of this clonotype. The genes are TRBV11-2 and TRBJ2-1, with TRBD1 matching 8 bases. Per germline, CDR1 SGHAT and CDR2 FQNNGV. The CDR3 consists of 15 residues. V shed 3 bases, J shed 5 bases, and the junction held 6 bases outside the gene matches. CDR3 loop: CASSLGPRGHNEQFF. In nucleotides, the CDR3 is TGTGCCAGCAGCTTGGGGCCCAGGGGGCACAATGAGCAGTTCTTC.

This clonotype was observed many times. The gene calls are TRBV2 and TRBJ2-5, with no clear D. This CDR3 is 13 amino acids long. V lost 7 bases and J lost 5, with 14 bases in between. Germline V lookup: CDR1 SNHLY, CDR2 FYNNEI. CDR3: CASNGGSRETQYF. Here the CDR3 DNA reads TGTGCCAGCAATGGCGGTAGCCGGGAGACCCAGTACTTC.

V usage is TRBV30 and J usage is TRBJ2-2, with D tentatively TRBD1 or TRBD2 (5 bases each). Germline-derived CDR1 and CDR2 are GTSNPN and SVGIG (reference sequence). Between the trimmed V and J ends, which lost 0 bases and 4 bases, there was a span of 18 bases. CDR3 size: 17 residues. The CDR3 here is CAWSVRVGVRGTGELFF. The CDR3 DNA is TGTGCCTGGAGTGTACGAGTAGGGGTGAGGGGCACCGGGGAGCTGTTTTTT.

The chain couples TRBV20-1 to TRBJ2-7; the match to TRBD2 covers 12 bases. J gave up 4 bases and V 5 bases, and 18 bases lay outside the gene matches. This CDR3 region has 18 residues. CDR1 and CDR2 (germline): DFQATT, SNEGSKA (reference sequence). CDR3 sequence (DNA): TGCAGTGCTTCTAGTAGGGGTCTAGCGGGAGGGGGGTCTTACGAGCAGTACTTC. It translates to CSASSRGLAGGGSYEQYF.

This clonotype has a count of ten or more. J is TRBJ1-5 and V is TRBV6-2 or TRBV6-3; 7 positions match TRBD1. The V segment lost 6 bases and the J segment 2 bases; nucleotides outside the gene matches: 1. Germline V gene data show CDR1 as MNHEY and CDR2 as SVGEGT. The CDR3 consists of 13 residues. CDR3: CASRGGGNQPQHF. The CDR3 bases are TGTGCCAGCAGAGGGGGCGGCAATCAGCCCCAGCATTTT.

With regard to this clonotype: This may stem from a read error, because a much larger clone lies one nucleotide away. The chain combines TRBV20-1 with TRBJ2-5; TRBD2 might be the D (6 bases). The CDR3 sequence is 14 residues long. The germline gives CDR1 DFQATT, CDR2 SNEGSKA (reference sequence). Trimming left V 1 base short and J 2 bases short, with 11 bases between. The chain's CDR3 is CSARASVLQETQYF. The CDR3 DNA follows: TGCAGTGCTAGAGCTAGCGTCCTACAAGAGACCCAGTACTTC.

This clonotype appeared many times. The chain couples TRBV20-1 to TRBJ2-1; the D gene could be TRBD1 or TRBD2 (6 bases each). The V end lost 6 bases, the J end lost 5 bases, and 20 bases lay between the germline ends. Germline V gene data show CDR1 as DFQATT and CDR2 as SNEGSKA (reference sequence). CDR3 size: 15 residues. The CDR3 reads CSAPSGGRRDNEQFF. The CDR3 DNA follows: TGCAGTGCCCCATCCGGGGGCCGCCGAGACAATGAGCAGTTCTTC.

This clonotype has only a few counts. The rearrangement uses TRBV5-1 and TRBJ2-7, with D tentatively TRBD1 (6 bases). Germline V gene data show CDR1 as SGHRS and CDR2 as YFSETQ. The CDR3 totals 16 residues. V shed 3 bases and J shed 0 bases, with 16 bases lying between them. The CDR3 region is CASSSVGGTSSYEQYF. CDR3 DNA: TGCGCCAGCAGCTCGGTTGGGGGCACGAGCTCCTACGAGCAGTACTTC.

This clonotype was observed a handful of times. The chain recombines TRBV7-9 with TRBJ1-5, with 7 bases matching TRBD1. The CDR3 has 15 amino acids. Trimming took 4 bases from V and 6 from J; bases not matched to a gene: 9. Germline V gives CDR1 SEHNR, CDR2 FQNEAQ (reference sequence). The CDR3 bases are TGTGCCAGCAGCTCTACAGGGGCCACGGCTCAGCCCCAGCATTTT. This encodes CASSSTGATAQPQHF.

The J gene is TRBJ2-2, the V gene TRBV5-1; TRBD1 aligns across 9 bases. The CDR3 contains 13 residues. In germline, CDR1 is SGHRS, CDR2 YFSETQ. J lost 4 bases, V lost 7 bases, and 2 bases had no gene match. The CDR3, as DNA: TGCGCCAGCGGACAGGGGTTCACCGGGGAGCTGTTTTTT. Translated, it gives CASGQGFTGELFF.

This clonotype was seen at least ten times. The genes are TRBV2 and TRBJ2-5; D is unclear. Germline-derived CDR1 and CDR2 are SNHLY and FYNNEI. The CDR3 totals 14 residues. Between the trimmed V and J ends, which lost 0 bases and 5 bases, there was a span of 10 bases. The CDR3 is CASSEALLGETQYF. DNA for the CDR3: TGTGCCAGCAGTGAAGCGCTTCTCGGGGAGACCCAGTACTTC.

This clonotype has a count of ten or more. The chain carries TRBV27 and TRBJ2-2; 11 positions agree with TRBD2. J gave up 3 bases and V 5 bases, and 2 bases lay outside the gene matches. Germline loops: CDR1 MNHEY, CDR2 SMNVEV (reference sequence). The CDR3 loop spans 15 amino acids. CDR3 sequence reads: CASSILAGDTGELFF. CDR3 DNA: TGTGCCAGCAGTATACTAGCGGGGGACACCGGGGAGCTGTTTTTT.

V and J are TRBV27 and TRBJ2-2, with TRBD2 matching over 7 bases. Per germline, CDR1 MNHEY and CDR2 SMNVEV (reference sequence). This CDR3 has 14 amino acids. The ends lost 4 bases at V and 3 bases at J; junction bases unmatched: 2. The CDR3 loop reads CASSYRGDTGELFF. In nucleotides, the CDR3 is TGTGCCAGCAGTTATCGGGGGGACACCGGGGAGCTGTTTTTT.

This clonotype was seen a handful of times. The rearrangement links TRBV6-1 to TRBJ2-7; D is perhaps TRBD1 (6 bases). The germline CDR1 and CDR2 sequences are MNHNS and SASEGT. This CDR3 comprises 11 residues. V was trimmed by 11 bases and J by 6 bases, leaving 14 bases between them. CDR3 DNA: TGTGCCCCCTTAAAGGGGGTCGAGCAGTACTTC. Encoded protein: CAPLKGVEQYF.

The chain links TRBV12-5 to TRBJ2-3, with D tentatively TRBD2 (5 bases). CDR3 length: 16 amino acids. From germline, CDR1 is LGHNT and CDR2 FRNRAP. V lost 10 bases, J lost 6 bases, and 26 bases lay in between. The CDR3 nucleotides are TGTGCTAACCCCCCTCTGGCGGGCACAGACGCGGATACGCAGTATTTT. Translation gives CANPPLAGTDADTQYF.

This clonotype was seen ten or more times. The chain joins TRBV20-1 to TRBJ2-7, with 8 nucleotides matching TRBD1. The J segment lost 6 bases and the V segment lost 8 bases, leaving 15 bases of the junction unmatched. In germline, CDR1 is DFQATT, CDR2 SNEGSKA (reference sequence). The CDR3 spans 14 residues. The CDR3 loop is CSTAAGTGSSEQYF. The CDR3 DNA reads TGCAGTACCGCGGCCGGGACAGGCAGCTCCGAGCAGTACTTC.

This clonotype was detected ten times or more. V and J are TRBV18 and TRBJ1-2; no firm D call. The CDR3 has 14 residues. Germline-derived CDR1 and CDR2 are KGHSH and LQKENI. The germline V and J ends were trimmed by 2 bases and 8 bases, with 15 bases remaining between them. CDR3 residues: CASSPGRERRGYTF. CDR3 coding DNA: TGTGCCAGCTCACCAGGACGGGAAAGGAGAGGCTACACCTTC.